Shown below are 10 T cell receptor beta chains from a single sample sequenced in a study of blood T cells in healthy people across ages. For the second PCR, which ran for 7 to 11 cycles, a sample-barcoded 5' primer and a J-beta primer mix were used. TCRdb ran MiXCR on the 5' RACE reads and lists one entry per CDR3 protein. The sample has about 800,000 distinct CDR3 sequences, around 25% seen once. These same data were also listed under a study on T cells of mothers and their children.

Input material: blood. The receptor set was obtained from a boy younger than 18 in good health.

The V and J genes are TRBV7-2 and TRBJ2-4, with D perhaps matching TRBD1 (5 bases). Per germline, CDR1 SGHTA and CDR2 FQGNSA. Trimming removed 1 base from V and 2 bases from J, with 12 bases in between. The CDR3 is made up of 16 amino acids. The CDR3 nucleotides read TGTGCCAGCAGCTTAGACCCAGGGATGACCAAAAACATTCAGTACTTC. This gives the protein CASSLDPGMTKNIQYF.

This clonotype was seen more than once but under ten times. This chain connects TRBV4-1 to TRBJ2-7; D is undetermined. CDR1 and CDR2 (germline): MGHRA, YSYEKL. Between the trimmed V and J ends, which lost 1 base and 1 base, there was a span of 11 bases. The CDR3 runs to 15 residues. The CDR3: CASSQVDDGSYEQYF. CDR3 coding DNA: TGCGCCAGCAGCCAAGTCGACGACGGGTCCTACGAGCAGTACTTC.

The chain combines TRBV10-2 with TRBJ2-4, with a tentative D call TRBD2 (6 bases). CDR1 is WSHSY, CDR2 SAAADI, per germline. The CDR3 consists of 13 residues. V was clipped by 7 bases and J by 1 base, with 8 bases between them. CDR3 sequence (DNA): TGCGCCAGCAAGGAGGGGGCCAAAAACATTCAGTACTTC. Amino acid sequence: CASKEGAKNIQYF.

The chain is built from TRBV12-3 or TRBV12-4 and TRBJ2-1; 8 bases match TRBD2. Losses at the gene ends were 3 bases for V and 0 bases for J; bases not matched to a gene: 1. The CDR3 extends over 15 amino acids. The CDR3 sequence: CASSFGGDSYNEQFF. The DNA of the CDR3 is TGTGCCAGCAGTTTCGGGGGGGACTCCTACAATGAGCAGTTCTTC.

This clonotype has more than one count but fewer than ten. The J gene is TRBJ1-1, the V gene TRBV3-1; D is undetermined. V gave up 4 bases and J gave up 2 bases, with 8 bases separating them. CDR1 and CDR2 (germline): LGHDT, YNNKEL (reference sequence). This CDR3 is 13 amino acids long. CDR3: CASSPIRNTEAFF. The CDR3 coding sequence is TGTGCCAGCAGCCCCATCAGAAACACTGAAGCTTTCTTT.

CDR3 protein: CSASKDSDQPQHF. Written as DNA, the CDR3 is TGCAGTGCTAGTAAGGACAGCGATCAGCCCCAGCATTTT. The chain joins TRBV20-1 to TRBJ1-5; D perhaps matches TRBD1 (6 bases). Germline CDR1 is DFQATT and CDR2 is SNEGSKA (reference sequence). The CDR3 loop spans 13 amino acids. The V end was cut by 3 bases, the J end by 5 bases, with 11 bases between.

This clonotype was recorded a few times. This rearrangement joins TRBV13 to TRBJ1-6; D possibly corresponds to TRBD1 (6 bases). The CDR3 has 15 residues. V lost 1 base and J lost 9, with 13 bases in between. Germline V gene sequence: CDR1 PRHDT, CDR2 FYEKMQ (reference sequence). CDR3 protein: CASSLDRDVGSPLHF. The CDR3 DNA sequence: TGTGCCAGCAGCTTAGACAGGGACGTTGGTTCACCCCTCCACTTT.

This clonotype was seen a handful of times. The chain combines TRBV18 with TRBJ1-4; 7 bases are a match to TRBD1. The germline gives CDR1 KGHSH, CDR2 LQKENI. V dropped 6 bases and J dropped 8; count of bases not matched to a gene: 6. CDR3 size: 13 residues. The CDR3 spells CASSGQRKEKLFF. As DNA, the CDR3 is TGTGCCAGCTCGGGACAGAGAAAAGAAAAACTGTTTTTT.

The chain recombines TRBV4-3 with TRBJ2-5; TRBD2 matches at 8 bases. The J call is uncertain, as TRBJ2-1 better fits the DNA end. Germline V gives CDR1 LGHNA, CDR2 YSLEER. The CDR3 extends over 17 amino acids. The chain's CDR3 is CASSQSIPREGRNEQFF. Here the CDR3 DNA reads TGCGCCAGCAGCCAGTCAATTCCCCGGGAGGGCCGGAATGAGCAGTTCTTC.

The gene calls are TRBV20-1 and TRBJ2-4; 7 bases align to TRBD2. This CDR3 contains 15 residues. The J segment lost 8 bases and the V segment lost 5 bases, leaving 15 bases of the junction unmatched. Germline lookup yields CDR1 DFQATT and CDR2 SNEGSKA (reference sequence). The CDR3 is CSALGLADSRDIQYF. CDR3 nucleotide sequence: TGCAGTGCTTTAGGGCTAGCGGACTCTCGGGACATTCAGTACTTC.